One sample yielded the 10 T cell receptor beta chains listed below, sequenced in a study of cytomegalovirus exposure and HLA in healthy donors. 60 Vbeta and 13 Jbeta primers were used in PCR. Some clones are missing from TCRdb's copy, which holds only in-frame ones; the method was immunoSEQ multiplex PCR. The sample records roughly 80,000 clones, about four fifths being singletons. Sequencing was done on a sample of PBMCs. The receptors shown here come from a woman in her fifties or sixties in good health and CMV-seronegative.

This rearrangement joins TRBV14 to TRBJ2-2; tentatively, D is TRBD2 (5 bases). V was trimmed by 1 base and J by 4 bases, leaving 10 bases between them. The CDR3 totals 15 residues. CDR1 and CDR2 from the germline V gene are SGHDN and FVKESK. CDR3 nucleotides: TGTGCCAGCAGCCAAGTTTCGGGAATCACCGGGGAGCTGTTTTTT. Its protein product is CASSQVSGITGELFF.

This sequence joins TRBV28 and TRBJ2-5, with TRBD1 matching 7 bases. Germline trimming cut 3 bases from V and 1 base from J; bases unmatched to any gene: 11. The CDR3 length is 17 residues. CDR1 and CDR2 from the germline V gene are MDHEN and SYDVKM. The CDR3 spells CASSFLGAGGGQETQYF. In nucleotides, the CDR3 is TGTGCCAGCAGTTTCCTCGGGGCAGGGGGTGGCCAAGAGACCCAGTACTTC.

The genes are TRBV9 and TRBJ1-3; D may be TRBD1 (5 bases). The germline gives CDR1 SGDLS, CDR2 YYNGEE. This CDR3 contains 14 residues. V was pared by 0 bases and J by 4 bases, with 8 bases between. The DNA for the CDR3 is TGTGCCAGCAGCGTAGACACAGGAGGAAACACCATATATTTT. Amino acid sequence: CASSVDTGGNTIYF.

The rearrangement links TRBV10-1 to TRBJ2-5, with D maybe TRBD2 (5 bases). The CDR3 covers 15 residues. The V gene lost 2 bases and the J gene lost 11 bases, with 21 bases spanning the gap. In germline, CDR1 is WNHNN, CDR2 SYGVQD (reference sequence). The CDR3 region has the DNA TGCGCCAGCAGTGAGGCAGGAGGACTCGTGAGGGAGCAGTACTTC. Protein: CASSEAGGLVREQYF.

Details on this clone: In this CDR3 the conserved last residue, phenylalanine or tryptophan, is missing, so a read error is likely. The chain joins TRBV5-6 to TRBJ2-7; 9 bases map to TRBD1. Germline values: CDR1 SGHDT, CDR2 YYEEEE. The CDR3 runs 15 residues. The trim removed 4 bases at V and 6 bases at J, leaving 11 bases unmatched. The CDR3 nucleotides read TGTGCCAGCAGCGGGCCGGGACAGGGTGCTCGCGAGCAGTACCTC. The encoded protein is CASSGPGQGAREQYL.

The chain employs TRBV4-3 and TRBJ2-2; D may be TRBD2 (5 bases). Deletions cut 1 base from V and 6 bases from J, with 12 bases between. CDR1 is LGHNA, CDR2 YSLEER, per germline. CDR3 size: 15 residues. The CDR3 coding sequence is TGCGCCAGCAGCCAAGTTACGGGGTCGGCCGGGGAGCTGTTTTTT. Its translation: CASSQVTGSAGELFF.

This clone was recorded once. V usage is TRBV14 and J usage is TRBJ2-1, with 12 positions matching TRBD2. The germline gives CDR1 SGHDN, CDR2 FVKESK. Losses at the gene ends were 3 bases for V and 9 bases for J; bases not matched to a gene: 6. The CDR3 is 15 amino acids. The CDR3 here is CASSQGTSGYGEQFF. The DNA for the CDR3 is TGTGCCAGCAGCCAGGGGACTAGCGGGTACGGTGAGCAGTTCTTC.

The chain couples TRBV10-3 to TRBJ2-5, with 7 bases fitting TRBD1. The J call may be incorrect, as the DNA end agrees better with TRBJ2-7. The germline V gene has CDR1 ENHRY and CDR2 SYGVKD. The CDR3 is 11 residues long. The CDR3 spells CAIGQAYEQYF. CDR3 DNA sequence: TGTGCCATTGGACAGGCCTACGAGCAGTACTTC.

This chain connects TRBV19 to TRBJ1-1, with D perhaps TRBD1 (6 bases). CDR3 length: 16 residues. V was shortened by 3 bases and J by 8 bases, with 22 bases between the two germline ends. Germline V gives CDR1 LNHDA, CDR2 SQIVND (reference sequence). In DNA, the CDR3 is TGTGCCAGTAGTATTTTTGGGACAAGGGAGCGAGCCGAAGCTTTCTTT. Its translation is CASSIFGTRERAEAFF.

The chain links TRBV6-1 to TRBJ1-1; D is uncertain. Germline CDR1 reads MNHNS; CDR2 reads SASEGT. This CDR3 is 12 amino acids long. Trimming removed 4 bases from V and 1 base from J, with 4 bases in between. CDR3 coding DNA: TGTGCCAGCAGTGCGGGGAACACTGAAGCTTTCTTT. Its protein is CASSAGNTEAFF.